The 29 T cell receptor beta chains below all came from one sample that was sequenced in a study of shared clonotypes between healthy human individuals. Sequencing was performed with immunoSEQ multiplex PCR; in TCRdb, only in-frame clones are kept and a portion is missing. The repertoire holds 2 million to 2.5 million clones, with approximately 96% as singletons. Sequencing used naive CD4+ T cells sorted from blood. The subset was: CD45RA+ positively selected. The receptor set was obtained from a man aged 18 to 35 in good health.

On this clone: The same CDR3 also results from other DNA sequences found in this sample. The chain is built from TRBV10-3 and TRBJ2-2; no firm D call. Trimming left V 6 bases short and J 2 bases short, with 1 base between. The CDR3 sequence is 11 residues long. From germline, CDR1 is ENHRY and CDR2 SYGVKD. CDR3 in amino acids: CAISNTGELFF. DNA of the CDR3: TGTGCCATCAGCAACACCGGGGAGCTGTTTTTT.

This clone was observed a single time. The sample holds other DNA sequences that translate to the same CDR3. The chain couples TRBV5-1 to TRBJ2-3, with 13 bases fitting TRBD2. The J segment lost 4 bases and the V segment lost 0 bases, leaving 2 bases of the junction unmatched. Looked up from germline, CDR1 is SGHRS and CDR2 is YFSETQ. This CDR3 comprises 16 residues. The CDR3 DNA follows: TGCGCCAGCAGCTTGGGGACTAGCGGGGGTTCAGATACGCAGTATTTT. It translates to CASSLGTSGGSDTQYF.

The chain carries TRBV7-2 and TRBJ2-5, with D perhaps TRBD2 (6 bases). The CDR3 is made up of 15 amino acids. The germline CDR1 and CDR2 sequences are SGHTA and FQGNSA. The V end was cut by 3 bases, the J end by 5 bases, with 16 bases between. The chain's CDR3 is CASSFPGLAQETQYF. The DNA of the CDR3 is TGTGCCAGCAGCTTTCCGGGACTTGCCCAGGAGACCCAGTACTTC.

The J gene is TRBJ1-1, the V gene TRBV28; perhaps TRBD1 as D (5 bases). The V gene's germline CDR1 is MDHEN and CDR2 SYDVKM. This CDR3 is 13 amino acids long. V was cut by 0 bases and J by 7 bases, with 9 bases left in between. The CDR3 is CASSLWWQGEAFF. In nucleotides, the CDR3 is TGTGCCAGCAGTTTATGGTGGCAGGGTGAAGCTTTCTTT.

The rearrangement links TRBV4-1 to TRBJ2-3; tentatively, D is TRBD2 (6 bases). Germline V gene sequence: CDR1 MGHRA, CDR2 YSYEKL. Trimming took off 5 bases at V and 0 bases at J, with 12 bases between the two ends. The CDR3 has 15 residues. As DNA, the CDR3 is TGCGCCAGCAGCGGGACTTCCTCAAGCACAGATACGCAGTATTTT. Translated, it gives CASSGTSSSTDTQYF.

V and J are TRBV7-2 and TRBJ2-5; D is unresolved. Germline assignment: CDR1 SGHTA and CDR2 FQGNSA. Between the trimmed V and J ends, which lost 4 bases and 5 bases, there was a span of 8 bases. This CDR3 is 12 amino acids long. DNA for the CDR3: TGTGCCAGCAGCTCGTATTCGGAGACCCAGTACTTC. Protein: CASSSYSETQYF. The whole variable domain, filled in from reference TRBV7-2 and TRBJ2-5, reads GAGVSQSPSNKVTEKGKDVELRCDPISGHTALYWYRQSLGQGLEFLIYFQGNSAPDKSGLPSDRFSAERTGGSVSTLTIQRTQQEDSAVYLCASSSYSETQYFGPGTRLLVL.

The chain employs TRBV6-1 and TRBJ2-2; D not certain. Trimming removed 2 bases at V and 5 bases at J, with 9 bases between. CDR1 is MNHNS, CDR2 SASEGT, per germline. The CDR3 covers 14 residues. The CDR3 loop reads CASSEPAGTGELFF. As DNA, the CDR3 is TGTGCCAGCAGTGAACCTGCTGGGACCGGGGAGCTGTTTTTT.

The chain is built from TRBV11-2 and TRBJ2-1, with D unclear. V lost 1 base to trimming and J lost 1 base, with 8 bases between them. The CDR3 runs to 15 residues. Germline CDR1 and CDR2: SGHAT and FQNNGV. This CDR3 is CASSLARQSYNEQFF. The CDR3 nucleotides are TGTGCCAGCAGCTTAGCCCGGCAATCCTACAATGAGCAGTTCTTC.

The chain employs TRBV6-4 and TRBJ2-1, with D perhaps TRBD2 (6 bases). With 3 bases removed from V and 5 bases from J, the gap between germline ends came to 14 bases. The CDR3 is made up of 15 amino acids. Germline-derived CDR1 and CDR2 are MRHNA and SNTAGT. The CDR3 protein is CASSDQAGLNNEQFF. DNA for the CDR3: TGTGCCAGCAGTGATCAAGCGGGTTTAAACAATGAGCAGTTCTTC.

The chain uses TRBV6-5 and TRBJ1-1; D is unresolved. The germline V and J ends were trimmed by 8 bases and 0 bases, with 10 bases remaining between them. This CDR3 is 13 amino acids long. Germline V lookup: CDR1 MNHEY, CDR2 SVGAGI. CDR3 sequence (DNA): TGTGCCAGCGGAAGCCCCCTGAACACTGAAGCTTTCTTT. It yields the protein CASGSPLNTEAFF.

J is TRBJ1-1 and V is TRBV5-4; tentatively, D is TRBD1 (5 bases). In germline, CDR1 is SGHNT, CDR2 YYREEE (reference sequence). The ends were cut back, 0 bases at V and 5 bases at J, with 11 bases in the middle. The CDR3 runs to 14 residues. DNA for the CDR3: TGTGCCAGCAGCTTGGAAGGGACCGGGACTGAAGCTTTCTTT. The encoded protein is CASSLEGTGTEAFF. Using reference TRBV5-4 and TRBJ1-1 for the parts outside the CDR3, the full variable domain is ETGVTQSPTHLIKTRGQQVTLRCSSQSGHNTVSWYQQALGQGPQFIFQYYREEENGRGNFPPRFSGLQFPNYSSELNVNALELDDSALYLCASSLEGTGTEAFFGQGTRLTVV.

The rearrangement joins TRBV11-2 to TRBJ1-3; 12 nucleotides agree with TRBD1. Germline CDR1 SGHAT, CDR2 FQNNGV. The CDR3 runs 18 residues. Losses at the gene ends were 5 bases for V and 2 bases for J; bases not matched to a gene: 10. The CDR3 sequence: CASSLRGGTGGTGNTIYF. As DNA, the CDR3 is TGTGCCAGCAGCCTAAGAGGGGGGACAGGGGGCACTGGAAACACCATATATTTT. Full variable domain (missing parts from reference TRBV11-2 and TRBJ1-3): EAGVAQSPRYKIIEKRQSVAFWCNPISGHATLYWYQQILGQGPKLLIQFQNNGVVDDSQLPKDRFSAERLKGVDSTLKIQPAKLEDSAVYLCASSLRGGTGGTGNTIYFGEGSWLTVV.

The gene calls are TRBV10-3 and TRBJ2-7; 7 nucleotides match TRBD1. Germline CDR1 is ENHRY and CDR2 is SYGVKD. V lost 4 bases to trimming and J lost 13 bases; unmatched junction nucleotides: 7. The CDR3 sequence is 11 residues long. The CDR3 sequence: CAISGGTVGYF. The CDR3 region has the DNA TGTGCCATCAGTGGGGGGACAGTCGGCTACTTC.

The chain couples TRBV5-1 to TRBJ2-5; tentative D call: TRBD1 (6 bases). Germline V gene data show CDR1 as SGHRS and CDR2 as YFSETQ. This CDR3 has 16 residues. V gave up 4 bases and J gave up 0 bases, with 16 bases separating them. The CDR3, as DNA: TGCGCCAGCAGCACCCCGGACAGACCGTACCAAGAGACCCAGTACTTC. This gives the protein CASSTPDRPYQETQYF.

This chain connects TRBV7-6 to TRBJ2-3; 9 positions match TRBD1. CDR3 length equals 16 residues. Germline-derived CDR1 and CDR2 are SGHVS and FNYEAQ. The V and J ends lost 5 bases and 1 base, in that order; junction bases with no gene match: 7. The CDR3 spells CASSETGGVGTDTQYF. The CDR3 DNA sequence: TGTGCCAGCAGCGAGACAGGGGGTGTTGGCACAGATACGCAGTATTTT.

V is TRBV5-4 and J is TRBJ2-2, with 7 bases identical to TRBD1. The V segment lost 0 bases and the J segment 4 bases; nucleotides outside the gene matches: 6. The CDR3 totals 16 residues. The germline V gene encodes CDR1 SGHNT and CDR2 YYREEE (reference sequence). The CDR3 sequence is CASSLAPSGGTGELFF. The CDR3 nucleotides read TGTGCCAGCAGCTTGGCACCCTCAGGGGGCACCGGGGAGCTGTTTTTT. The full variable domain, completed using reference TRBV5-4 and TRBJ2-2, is ETGVTQSPTHLIKTRGQQVTLRCSSQSGHNTVSWYQQALGQGPQFIFQYYREEENGRGNFPPRFSGLQFPNYSSELNVNALELDDSALYLCASSLAPSGGTGELFFGEGSRLTVL.

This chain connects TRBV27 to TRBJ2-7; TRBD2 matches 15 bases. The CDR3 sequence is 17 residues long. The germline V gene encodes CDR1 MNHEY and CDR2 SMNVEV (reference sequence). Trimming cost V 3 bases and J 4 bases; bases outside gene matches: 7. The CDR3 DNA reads TGTGCCAGCAGTTTCGGACTAGCGGGGGGGATGGTTTACGAGCAGTACTTC. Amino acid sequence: CASSFGLAGGMVYEQYF.

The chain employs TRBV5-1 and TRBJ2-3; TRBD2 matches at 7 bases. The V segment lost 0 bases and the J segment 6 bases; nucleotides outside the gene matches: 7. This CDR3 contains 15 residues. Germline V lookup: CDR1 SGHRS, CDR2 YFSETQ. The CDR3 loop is CASSLGPGGWDTQYF. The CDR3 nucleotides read TGCGCCAGCAGCTTGGGGCCGGGAGGTTGGGATACGCAGTATTTT.

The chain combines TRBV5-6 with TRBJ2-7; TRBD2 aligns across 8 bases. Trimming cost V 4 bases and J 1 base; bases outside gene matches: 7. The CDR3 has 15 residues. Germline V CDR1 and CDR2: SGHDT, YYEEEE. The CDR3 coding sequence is TGTGCCAGCAGCCAGGAGGGACTAGGTTCCTACGAGCAGTACTTC. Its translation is CASSQEGLGSYEQYF.

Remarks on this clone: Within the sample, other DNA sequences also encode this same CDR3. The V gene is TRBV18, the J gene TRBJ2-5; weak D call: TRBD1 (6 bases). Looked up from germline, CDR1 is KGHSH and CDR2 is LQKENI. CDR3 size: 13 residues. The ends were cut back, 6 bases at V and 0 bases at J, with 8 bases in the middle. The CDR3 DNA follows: TGTGCCAGCTCGCGGACAGACCAAGAGACCCAGTACTTC. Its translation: CASSRTDQETQYF.

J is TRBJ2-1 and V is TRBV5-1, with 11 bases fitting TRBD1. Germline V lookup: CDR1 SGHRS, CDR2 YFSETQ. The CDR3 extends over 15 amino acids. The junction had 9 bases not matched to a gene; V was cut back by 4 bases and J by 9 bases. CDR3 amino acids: CASSGTGGLKGEQFF. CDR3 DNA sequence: TGCGCCAGCAGCGGGACAGGGGGATTGAAAGGTGAGCAGTTCTTC.

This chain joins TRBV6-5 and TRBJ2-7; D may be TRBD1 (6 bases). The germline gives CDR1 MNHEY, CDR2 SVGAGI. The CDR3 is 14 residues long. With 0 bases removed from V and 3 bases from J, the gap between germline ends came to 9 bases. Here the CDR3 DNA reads TGTGCCAGCAGTTACTCGCTACAGGGCTACGAGCAGTACTTC. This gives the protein CASSYSLQGYEQYF.

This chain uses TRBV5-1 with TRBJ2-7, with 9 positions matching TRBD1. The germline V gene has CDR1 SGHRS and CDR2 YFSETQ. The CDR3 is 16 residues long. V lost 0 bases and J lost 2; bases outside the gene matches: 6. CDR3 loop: CASSLDQTGGAYEQYF. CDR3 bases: TGCGCCAGCAGCTTGGATCAGACAGGGGGGGCCTACGAGCAGTACTTC.

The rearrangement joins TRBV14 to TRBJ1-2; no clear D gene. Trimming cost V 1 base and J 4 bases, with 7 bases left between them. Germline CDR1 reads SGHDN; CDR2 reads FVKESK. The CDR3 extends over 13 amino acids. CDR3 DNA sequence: TGTGCCAGCAGCCAAGGTCAGAGCTATGGCTACACCTTC. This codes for CASSQGQSYGYTF. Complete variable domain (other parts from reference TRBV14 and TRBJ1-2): EAGVTQFPSHSVIEKGQTVTLRCDPISGHDNLYWYRRVMGKEIKFLLHFVKESKQDESGMPNNRFLAERTGGTYSTLKVQPAELEDSGVYFCASSQGQSYGYTFGSGTRLTVV.

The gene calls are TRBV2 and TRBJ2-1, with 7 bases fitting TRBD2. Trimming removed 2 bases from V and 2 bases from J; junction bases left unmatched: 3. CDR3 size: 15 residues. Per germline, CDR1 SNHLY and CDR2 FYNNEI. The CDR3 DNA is TGTGCCAGCAGTGAAAAGAGCGGGGCCTACAATGAGCAGTTCTTC. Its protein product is CASSEKSGAYNEQFF. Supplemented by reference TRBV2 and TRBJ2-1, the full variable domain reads EPEVTQTPSHQVTQMGQEVILRCVPISNHLYFYWYRQILGQKVEFLVSFYNNEISEKSEIFDDQFSVERPDGSNFTLKIRSTKLEDSAMYFCASSEKSGAYNEQFFGPGTRLTVL.

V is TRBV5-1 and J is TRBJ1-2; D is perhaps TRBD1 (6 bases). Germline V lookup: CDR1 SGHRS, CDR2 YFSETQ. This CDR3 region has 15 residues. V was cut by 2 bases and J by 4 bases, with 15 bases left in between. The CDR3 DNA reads TGCGCCAGCAGCTTAACGACAGGCGCAACCTATGGCTACACCTTC. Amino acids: CASSLTTGATYGYTF.

CDR3 loop: CASTQGTGEETQYF. The CDR3 region has the DNA TGTGCCAGCACACAGGGGACAGGGGAAGAGACCCAGTACTTC. The chain couples TRBV7-6 to TRBJ2-5, with 10 positions matching TRBD1. Germline V lookup: CDR1 SGHVS, CDR2 FNYEAQ. The CDR3 consists of 14 residues. The junction had 5 bases not matched to a gene; V was cut back by 7 bases and J by 3 bases.

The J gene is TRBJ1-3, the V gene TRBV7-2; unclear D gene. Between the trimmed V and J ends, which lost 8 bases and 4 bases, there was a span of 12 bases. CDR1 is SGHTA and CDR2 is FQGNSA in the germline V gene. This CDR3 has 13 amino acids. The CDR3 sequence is CASRRAGGNTIYF. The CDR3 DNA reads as TGTGCCAGCCGTAGGGCAGGAGGAAACACCATATATTTT.

The CDR3 DNA follows: TGCGCCAGCAGCCAGCCGGGAAGCTCTGGGGCCAACGTCCTGACTTTC. This encodes CASSQPGSSGANVLTF. The chain is built from TRBV4-1 and TRBJ2-6; TRBD2 is a possible D gene (5 bases). There are 16 residues in the CDR3. Germline assignment: CDR1 MGHRA and CDR2 YSYEKL. V lost 3 bases, J lost 0 bases, and 9 bases lay in between.